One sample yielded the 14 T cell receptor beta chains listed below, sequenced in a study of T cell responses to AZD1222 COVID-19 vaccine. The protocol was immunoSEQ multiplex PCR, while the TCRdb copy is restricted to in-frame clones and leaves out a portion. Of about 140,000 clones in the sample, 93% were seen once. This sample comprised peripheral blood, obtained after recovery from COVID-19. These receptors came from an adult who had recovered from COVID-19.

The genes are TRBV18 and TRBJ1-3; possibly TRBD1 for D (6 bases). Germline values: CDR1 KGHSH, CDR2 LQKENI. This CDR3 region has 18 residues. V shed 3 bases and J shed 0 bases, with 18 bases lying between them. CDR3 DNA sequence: TGTGCCAGCTCACCCATCATAGGGACACTGGGCTCTGGAAACACCATATATTTT. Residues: CASSPIIGTLGSGNTIYF.

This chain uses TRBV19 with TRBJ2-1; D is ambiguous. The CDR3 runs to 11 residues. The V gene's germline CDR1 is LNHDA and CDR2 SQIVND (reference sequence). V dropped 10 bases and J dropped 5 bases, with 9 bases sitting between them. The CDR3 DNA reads TGTGCCACCCGGATAGACAATGAGCAGTTCTTC. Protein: CATRIDNEQFF. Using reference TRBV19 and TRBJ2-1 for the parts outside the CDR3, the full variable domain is DGGITQSPKYLFRKEGQNVTLSCEQNLNHDAMYWYRQDPGQGLRLIYYSQIVNDFQKGDIAEGYSVSREKKESFPLTVTSAQKNPTAFYLCATRIDNEQFFGPGTRLTVL.

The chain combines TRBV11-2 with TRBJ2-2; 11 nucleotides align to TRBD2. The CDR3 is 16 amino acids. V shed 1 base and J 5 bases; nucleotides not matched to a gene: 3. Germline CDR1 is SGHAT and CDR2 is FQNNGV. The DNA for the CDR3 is TGTGCCAGCAGCTTAGTAGGGACTAGCGGAACCGGGGAGCTGTTTTTT. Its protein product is CASSLVGTSGTGELFF.

The CDR3: CASSQEAPAASYNEQFF. CDR3 nucleotides: TGCGCCAGCAGCCAAGAAGCCCCAGCGGCCTCCTACAATGAGCAGTTCTTC. This chain links TRBV4-1 with TRBJ2-1, with D possibly being TRBD2 (5 bases). CDR3 length: 17 residues. Trimming removed 0 bases at V and 0 bases at J, with 12 bases between. CDR1 MGHRA and CDR2 YSYEKL come from the germline V gene.

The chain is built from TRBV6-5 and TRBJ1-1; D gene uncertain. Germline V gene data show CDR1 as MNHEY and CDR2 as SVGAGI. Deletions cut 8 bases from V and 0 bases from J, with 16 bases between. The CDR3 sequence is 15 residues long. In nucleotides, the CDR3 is TGTGCCAGCGGGAGAGGAAGGGTCATGAACACTGAAGCTTTCTTT. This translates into CASGRGRVMNTEAFF.

The CDR3 DNA sequence: TGTGCCAGCAGGTACGACAGGGGCGGACCGTATAATTCACCCCTCCACTTT. Translating it yields CASRYDRGGPYNSPLHF. This chain uses TRBV28 with TRBJ1-6; 8 nucleotides match TRBD1. V gave up 6 bases and J gave up 4 bases; unmatched junction bases: 11. The germline CDR1 and CDR2 sequences are MDHEN and SYDVKM. This CDR3 spans 17 amino acids.

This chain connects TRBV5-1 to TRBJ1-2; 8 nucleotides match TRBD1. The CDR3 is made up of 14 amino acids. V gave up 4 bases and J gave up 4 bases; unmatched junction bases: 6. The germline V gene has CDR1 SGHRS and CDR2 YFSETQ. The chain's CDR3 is CASSPRGRPYGYTF. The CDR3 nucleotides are TGCGCCAGCAGCCCCAGGGGGCGACCCTATGGCTACACCTTC.

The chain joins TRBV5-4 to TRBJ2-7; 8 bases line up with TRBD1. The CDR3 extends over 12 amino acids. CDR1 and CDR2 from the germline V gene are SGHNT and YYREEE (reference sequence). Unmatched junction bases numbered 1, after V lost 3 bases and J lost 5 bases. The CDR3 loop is CASSWTGNEQYF. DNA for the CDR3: TGTGCCAGCAGCTGGACAGGGAACGAGCAGTACTTC.

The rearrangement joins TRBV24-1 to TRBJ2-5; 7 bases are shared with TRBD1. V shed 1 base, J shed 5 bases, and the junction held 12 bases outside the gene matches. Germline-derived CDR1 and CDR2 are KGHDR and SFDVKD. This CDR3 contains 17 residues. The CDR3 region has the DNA TGTGCCACCAGTGATTTTAAGGGGGCATCAGCAGGGGAGACCCAGTACTTC. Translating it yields CATSDFKGASAGETQYF.

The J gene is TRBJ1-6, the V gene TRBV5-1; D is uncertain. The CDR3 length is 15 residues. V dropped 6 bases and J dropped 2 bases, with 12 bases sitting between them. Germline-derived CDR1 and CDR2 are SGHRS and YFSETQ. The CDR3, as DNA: TGCGCCAGCACCCTTTCGCGCGCCTATAATTCACCCCTCCACTTT. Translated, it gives CASTLSRAYNSPLHF.

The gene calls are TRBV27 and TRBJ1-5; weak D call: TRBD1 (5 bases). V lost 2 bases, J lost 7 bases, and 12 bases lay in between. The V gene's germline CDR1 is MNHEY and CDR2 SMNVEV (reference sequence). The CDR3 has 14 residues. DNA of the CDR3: TGTGCCAGCAGTTTAGGGGGGTTCGACCAGCCCCAGCATTTT. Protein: CASSLGGFDQPQHF.

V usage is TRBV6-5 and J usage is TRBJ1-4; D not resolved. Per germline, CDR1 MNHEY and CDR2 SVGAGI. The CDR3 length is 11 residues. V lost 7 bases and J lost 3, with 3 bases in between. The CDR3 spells CASMANEKLFF. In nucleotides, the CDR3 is TGTGCCAGCATGGCTAATGAAAAACTGTTTTTT.

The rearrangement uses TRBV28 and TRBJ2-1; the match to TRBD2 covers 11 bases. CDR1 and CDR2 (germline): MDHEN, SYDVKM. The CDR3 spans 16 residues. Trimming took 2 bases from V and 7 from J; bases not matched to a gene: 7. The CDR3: CASSLIAGGIVNEQFF. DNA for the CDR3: TGTGCCAGCAGTTTAATAGCGGGAGGGATCGTGAATGAGCAGTTCTTC.

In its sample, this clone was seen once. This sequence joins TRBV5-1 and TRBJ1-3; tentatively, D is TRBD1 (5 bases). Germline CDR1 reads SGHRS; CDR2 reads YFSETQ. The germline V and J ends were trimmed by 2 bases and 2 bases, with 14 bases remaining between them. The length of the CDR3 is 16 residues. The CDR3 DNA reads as TGCGCCAGCAGCTTTGACAGCGCCCCGGCTGGAAACACCATATATTTT. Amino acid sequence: CASSFDSAPAGNTIYF. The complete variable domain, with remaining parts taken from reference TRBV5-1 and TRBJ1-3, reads KAGVTQTPRYLIKTRGQQVTLSCSPISGHRSVSWYQQTPGQGLQFLFEYFSETQRNKGNFPGRFSGRQFSNSRSEMNVSTLELGDSALYLCASSFDSAPAGNTIYFGEGSWLTVV.